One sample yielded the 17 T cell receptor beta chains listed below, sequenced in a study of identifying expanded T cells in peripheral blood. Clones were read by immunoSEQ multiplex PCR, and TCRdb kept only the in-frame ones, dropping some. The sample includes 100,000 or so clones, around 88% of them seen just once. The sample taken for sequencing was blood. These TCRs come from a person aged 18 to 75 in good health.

CDR3 sequence: CASKVTGVTGELFF. In nucleotides, the CDR3 is TGCGCCAGCAAGGTTACAGGGGTCACCGGGGAGCTGTTTTTT. The J gene is TRBJ2-2, the V gene TRBV5-1; 7 positions match TRBD1. The CDR3 has 14 amino acids. J was trimmed by 4 bases and V by 6 bases; bases with no gene match: 6. Germline assignment: CDR1 SGHRS and CDR2 YFSETQ.

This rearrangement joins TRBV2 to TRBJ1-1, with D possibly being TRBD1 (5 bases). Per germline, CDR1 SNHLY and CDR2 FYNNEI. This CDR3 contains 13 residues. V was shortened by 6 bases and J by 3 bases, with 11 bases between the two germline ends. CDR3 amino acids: CASRLGEYTEAFF. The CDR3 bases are TGTGCCAGCAGGCTGGGGGAATACACTGAAGCTTTCTTT.

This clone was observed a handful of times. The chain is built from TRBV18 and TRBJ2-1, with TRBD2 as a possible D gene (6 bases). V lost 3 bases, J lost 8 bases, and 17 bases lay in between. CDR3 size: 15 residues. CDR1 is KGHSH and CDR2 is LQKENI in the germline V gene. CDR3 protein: CASSPSTSSFDEQFF. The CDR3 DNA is TGTGCCAGCTCACCTTCGACTAGTTCTTTCGATGAGCAGTTCTTC.

The DNA for the CDR3 is TGTGCCAGCAGCCTGGGTGGGGAAAAACTGTTTTTT. Its translation is CASSLGGEKLFF. This rearrangement joins TRBV4-2 to TRBJ1-4; no reliable D call. The CDR3 extends over 12 amino acids. Germline V lookup: CDR1 LGHNA, CDR2 YNFKEQ. Trimming took off 4 bases at V and 8 bases at J, with 8 bases between the two ends.

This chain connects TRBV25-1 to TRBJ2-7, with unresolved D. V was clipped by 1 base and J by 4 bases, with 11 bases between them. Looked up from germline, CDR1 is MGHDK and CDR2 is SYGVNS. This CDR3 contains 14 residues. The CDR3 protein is CASSELQARYEQYF. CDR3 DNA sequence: TGTGCCAGCAGTGAATTGCAGGCTCGATACGAGCAGTACTTC.

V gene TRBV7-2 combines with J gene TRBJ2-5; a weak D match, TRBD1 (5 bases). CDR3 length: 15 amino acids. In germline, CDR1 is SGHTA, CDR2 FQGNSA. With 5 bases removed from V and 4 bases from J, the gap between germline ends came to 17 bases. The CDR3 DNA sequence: TGTGCCAGCAGCGGACAAGGCGGTCGCGGAGAGACCCAGTACTTC. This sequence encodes CASSGQGGRGETQYF.

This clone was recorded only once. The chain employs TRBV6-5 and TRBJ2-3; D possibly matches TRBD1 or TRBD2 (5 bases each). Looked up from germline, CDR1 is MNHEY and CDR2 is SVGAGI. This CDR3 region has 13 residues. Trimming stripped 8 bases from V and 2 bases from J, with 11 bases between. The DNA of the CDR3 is TGTGCCAGCGGGGACCCAAACACAGATACGCAGTATTTT. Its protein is CASGDPNTDTQYF.

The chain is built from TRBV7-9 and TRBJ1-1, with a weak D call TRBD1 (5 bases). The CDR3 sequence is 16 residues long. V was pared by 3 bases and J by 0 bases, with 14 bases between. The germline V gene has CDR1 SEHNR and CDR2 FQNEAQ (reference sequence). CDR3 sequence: CASSLGQRTLNTEAFF. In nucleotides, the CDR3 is TGTGCCAGCAGCTTGGGGCAGCGCACTTTGAACACTGAAGCTTTCTTT.

The CDR3 is CASSVGQPYNYGYTF. CDR3 DNA sequence: TGTGCCAGCAGCGTAGGCCAGCCTTATAACTATGGCTACACCTTC. This sequence joins TRBV9 and TRBJ1-2; no definite D call. The CDR3 length is 15 residues. The V end lost 0 bases, the J end lost 1 base, and 10 bases lay between the germline ends. Germline V gene data show CDR1 as SGDLS and CDR2 as YYNGEE.

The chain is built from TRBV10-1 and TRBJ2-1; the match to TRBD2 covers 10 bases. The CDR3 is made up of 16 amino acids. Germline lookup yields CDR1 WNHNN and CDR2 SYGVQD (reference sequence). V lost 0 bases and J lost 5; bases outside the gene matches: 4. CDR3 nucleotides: TGCGCCAGCAGTGAGTCTCTAGCGGGAGTAAACAATGAGCAGTTCTTC. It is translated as CASSESLAGVNNEQFF.

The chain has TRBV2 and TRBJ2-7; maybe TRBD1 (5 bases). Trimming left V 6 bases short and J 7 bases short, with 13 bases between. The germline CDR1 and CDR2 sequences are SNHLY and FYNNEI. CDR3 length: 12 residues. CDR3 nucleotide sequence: TGTGCCAGCAGAGCCGGCCAGGGAGAGCAGTACTTC. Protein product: CASRAGQGEQYF.

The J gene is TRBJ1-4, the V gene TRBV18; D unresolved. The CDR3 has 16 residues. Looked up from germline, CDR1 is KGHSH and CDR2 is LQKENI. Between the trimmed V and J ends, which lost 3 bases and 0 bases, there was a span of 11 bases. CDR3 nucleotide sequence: TGTGCCAGCTCACCTTCAGGCGCTCCAACTAATGAAAAACTGTTTTTT. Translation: CASSPSGAPTNEKLFF. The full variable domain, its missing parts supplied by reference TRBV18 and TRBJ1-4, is NAGVMQNPRHLVRRRGQEARLRCSPMKGHSHVYWYRQLPEEGLKFMVYLQKENIIDESGMPKERFSAEFPKEGPSILRIQQVVRGDSAAYFCASSPSGAPTNEKLFFGSGTQLSVL.

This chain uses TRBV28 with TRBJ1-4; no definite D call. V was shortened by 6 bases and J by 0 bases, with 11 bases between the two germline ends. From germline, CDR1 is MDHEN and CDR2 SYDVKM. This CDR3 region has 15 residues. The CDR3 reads CASSLSGPTNEKLFF. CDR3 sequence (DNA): TGTGCCAGCAGCCTCTCGGGCCCAACTAATGAAAAACTGTTTTTT.

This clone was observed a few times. The CDR3 bases are TGTGCCAGCAGCTCAAGGTCCCACAGCTATGGCTACACCTTC. It specifies CASSSRSHSYGYTF. The rearrangement uses TRBV7-9 and TRBJ1-2; no clear D. The length of the CDR3 is 14 residues. V lost 4 bases and J 4 bases, leaving 13 bases between the germline ends. The germline V gene has CDR1 SEHNR and CDR2 FQNEAQ (reference sequence).

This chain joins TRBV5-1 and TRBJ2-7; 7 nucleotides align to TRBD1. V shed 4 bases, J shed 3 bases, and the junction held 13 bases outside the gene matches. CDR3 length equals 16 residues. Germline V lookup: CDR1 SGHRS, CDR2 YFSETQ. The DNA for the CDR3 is TGCGCCAGCAGCGCTCCAGACAGGGAAAAAAGCTACGAGCAGTACTTC. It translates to CASSAPDREKSYEQYF.

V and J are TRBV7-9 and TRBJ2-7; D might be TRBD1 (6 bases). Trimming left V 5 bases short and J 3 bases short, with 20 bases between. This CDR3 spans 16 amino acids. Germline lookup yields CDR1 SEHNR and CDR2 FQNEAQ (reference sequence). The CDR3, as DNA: TGTGCCAGCAGCGCCGACACAGGACAGATCAACTACGAGCAGTACTTC. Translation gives CASSADTGQINYEQYF.

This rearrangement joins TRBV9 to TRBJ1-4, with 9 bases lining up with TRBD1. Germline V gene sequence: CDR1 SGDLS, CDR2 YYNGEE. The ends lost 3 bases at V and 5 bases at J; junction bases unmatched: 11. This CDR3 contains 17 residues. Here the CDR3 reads CASSATGGEIRNEKLFF. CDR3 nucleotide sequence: TGTGCCAGCAGCGCTACAGGGGGCGAAATTAGGAATGAAAAACTGTTTTTT. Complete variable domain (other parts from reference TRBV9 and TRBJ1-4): DSGVTQTPKHLITATGQRVTLRCSPRSGDLSVYWYQQSLDQGLQFLIQYYNGEERAKGNILERFSAQQFPDLHSELNLSSLELGDSALYFCASSATGGEIRNEKLFFGSGTQLSVL.